Below are 20 T cell receptor beta chains sequenced from a single sample in a study of blood T cell repertoires in COVID-19. Sequenced by immunoSEQ multiplex PCR; TCRdb stores in-frame clones only, minus some. Counted here are over 25,000 clones, around nine tenths occurring once; the ten biggest clones make up roughly an eighth. Sequencing input: peripheral blood. The origin of the receptors is a human donor with active COVID-19. The donor label of this sample is uncertain.

This clone was counted once. The gene calls are TRBV9 and TRBJ2-2; 9 bases match TRBD1. The V gene's germline CDR1 is SGDLS and CDR2 YYNGEE. This CDR3 has 15 residues. The trim removed 2 bases at V and 7 bases at J, leaving 6 bases unmatched. The CDR3 DNA is TGTGCCAGCAGCGTCAGCGGGACAGGGCACGGGGAGCTGTTTTTT. The encoded protein is CASSVSGTGHGELFF.

The chain has TRBV18 and TRBJ1-1; TRBD1 might be the D (5 bases). Germline assignment: CDR1 KGHSH and CDR2 LQKENI. The ends were cut back, 3 bases at V and 6 bases at J, with 17 bases in the middle. The CDR3 contains 15 residues. The CDR3 protein is CASSPSAGNVAEAFF. CDR3 DNA: TGTGCCAGCTCACCTTCGGCAGGGAATGTGGCTGAAGCTTTCTTT.

The chain is built from TRBV7-2 and TRBJ2-3, with D possibly being TRBD2 (6 bases). The ends were cut back, 1 base at V and 6 bases at J, with 11 bases in the middle. From germline, CDR1 is SGHTA and CDR2 FQGNSA. The CDR3 has 14 amino acids. Here the CDR3 DNA reads TGTGCCAGCAGCTTAGAACTAGCTGACGATACGCAGTATTTT. Its protein product is CASSLELADDTQYF.

The chain has TRBV7-8 and TRBJ2-7, with D uncertain. Trimming removed 1 base from V and 4 bases from J, with 8 bases in between. Germline V lookup: CDR1 SGHVS, CDR2 FQNEAQ. The CDR3 contains 13 residues. The CDR3: CASSLEQLYEQYF. The CDR3 DNA reads as TGTGCCAGCAGCTTAGAACAGCTGTACGAGCAGTACTTC. Together with reference TRBV7-8 and TRBJ2-7, the CDR3 gives the full variable domain: GAGVSQSPRYKVAKRGQDVALRCDPISGHVSLFWYQQALGQGPEFLTYFQNEAQLDKSGLPSDRFFAERPEGSVSTLKIQRTQQEDSAVYLCASSLEQLYEQYFGPGTRLTVT.

The gene calls are TRBV5-1 and TRBJ2-3, with unresolved D. V was trimmed by 4 bases and J by 2 bases, leaving 11 bases between them. The CDR3 length is 14 residues. Germline CDR1 and CDR2: SGHRS and YFSETQ. The CDR3 DNA follows: TGCGCCAGCAGCATGGACGGTTACACAGATACGCAGTATTTT. Translation: CASSMDGYTDTQYF.

V gene TRBV4-3 combines with J gene TRBJ2-3, with D unclear. CDR3 length: 16 amino acids. CDR1 LGHNA and CDR2 YSLEER come from the germline V gene. Between the trimmed V and J ends, which lost 0 bases and 0 bases, there was a span of 10 bases. In DNA form, the CDR3 reads TGCGCCAGCAGCCAAGATATAGCTGTAAGCACAGATACGCAGTATTTT. Encoded protein: CASSQDIAVSTDTQYF.

This chain links TRBV7-3 with TRBJ2-4; the match to TRBD2 covers 10 bases. J was trimmed by 5 bases and V by 1 base; bases with no gene match: 2. The CDR3 contains 15 residues. Germline V gene lookup returns CDR1 SGHTA and CDR2 FQGTGA. CDR3 sequence: CASSLIAGGQNIQYF. Written as DNA, the CDR3 is TGTGCCAGCAGCTTAATAGCGGGGGGTCAAAACATTCAGTACTTC.

A word on this clone: One end of the junction does not line up with germline, which may come from a read error. The genes are TRBV7-7 and TRBJ2-5, with D unresolved. CDR3 length: 12 amino acids. Per the germline V gene, CDR1 is SSHAT and CDR2 is FNYEAQ (reference sequence). CDR3 protein: CASSLAGETQYF. Here the CDR3 DNA reads TGTGCTAGCAGCTTGGCTGGAGAGACCCAGTACTTC.

V is TRBV9 and J is TRBJ2-3, with D perhaps TRBD1 (5 bases). Germline CDR1 is SGDLS and CDR2 is YYNGEE. The CDR3 spans 15 residues. V was cut by 0 bases and J by 0 bases, with 8 bases left in between. Here the CDR3 DNA reads TGTGCCAGCAGCGTAGGTGGGGCCAGCACAGATACGCAGTATTTT. This encodes CASSVGGASTDTQYF.

The chain carries TRBV29-1 and TRBJ2-6; 7 bases map to TRBD1. Germline loops: CDR1 SQVTM, CDR2 ANQGSEA. The CDR3 has 19 residues. Trimming at V came to 3 bases and at J to 3 bases, leaving 17 bases not matched to a gene. The CDR3 DNA is TGCAGCGTTGAGTTATTGGCGACAGGGCTTAATAGTGGGGCCAACGTCCTGACTTTC. Translation gives CSVELLATGLNSGANVLTF.

The genes are TRBV7-2 and TRBJ2-7; TRBD2 matches 11 bases. This CDR3 comprises 15 residues. Germline loops: CDR1 SGHTA, CDR2 FQGNSA. V was pared by 5 bases and J by 4 bases, with 7 bases of the junction left unmatched. The DNA of the CDR3 is TGTGCCAGCAGCCTTAGCGGGGGGGCCCAGTACGAGCAGTACTTC. This translates into CASSLSGGAQYEQYF.

The V and J genes are TRBV13 and TRBJ2-2; weak D call: TRBD1 (5 bases). V was trimmed by 5 bases and J by 6 bases, leaving 16 bases between them. Germline CDR1 is PRHDT and CDR2 is FYEKMQ (reference sequence). The CDR3 has 15 amino acids. The CDR3 loop reads CASSAPTQVSGELFF. Here the CDR3 DNA reads TGTGCCAGCAGCGCACCGACACAGGTCTCCGGGGAGCTGTTTTTT.

The CDR3: CASSFQGTNYGYTF. The CDR3 nucleotides read TGTGCCAGTAGCTTTCAGGGAACTAACTATGGCTACACCTTC. This chain links TRBV19 with TRBJ1-2, with a weak D call TRBD1 (5 bases). V was shortened by 6 bases and J by 0 bases, with 11 bases between the two germline ends. The V gene's germline CDR1 is LNHDA and CDR2 SQIVND (reference sequence). The CDR3 runs 14 residues.

The V call is TRBV21-1, the J call TRBJ2-5; the table assigns TRBD2, which was not confirmed against the DNA. TRBV21-1 is designated a pseudogene. There are 13 residues in the CDR3. CDR3 sequence reads: CASPPRAGETQYF. Here the CDR3 DNA reads TGTGCCAGCCCTCCCCGTGCGGGAGAGACCCAGTACTTC.

The chain combines TRBV19 with TRBJ1-6; tentative D call: TRBD1 (5 bases). The germline V gene has CDR1 LNHDA and CDR2 SQIVND (reference sequence). CDR3 length: 17 amino acids. V was pared by 5 bases and J by 5 bases, with 19 bases between. CDR3 in DNA: TGTGCCAGTAGTGAAGACTCGGCGGGGGTTGATAATTCACCCCTCCACTTT. It translates to CASSEDSAGVDNSPLHF.

This rearrangement joins TRBV19 to TRBJ2-7; no definite D call. The V end lost 4 bases, the J end lost 2 bases, and 9 bases lay between the germline ends. Germline CDR1 LNHDA, CDR2 SQIVND (reference sequence). The CDR3 sequence is 13 residues long. The CDR3: CASSTAQPYEQYF. As DNA, the CDR3 is TGTGCCAGTAGTACGGCACAGCCCTACGAGCAGTACTTC.

The chain recombines TRBV5-1 with TRBJ2-7; TRBD1 might be the D (6 bases). The V gene's germline CDR1 is SGHRS and CDR2 YFSETQ. Trimming removed 6 bases from V and 3 bases from J, with 19 bases in between. CDR3 length: 15 amino acids. CDR3 region: CASKLTVRGSYEQYF. The CDR3 coding sequence is TGCGCCAGCAAATTGACAGTCAGGGGCAGCTACGAGCAGTACTTC.

The CDR3 is CASSPIASAGDDWTRSYYGYTF. DNA for the CDR3: TGCGCCAGCAGTCCGATTGCGTCAGCGGGGGACGACTGGACTCGGTCTTACTATGGCTACACCTTC. V gene TRBV4-1 combines with J gene TRBJ1-2; D is possibly TRBD1 (5 bases). Germline V gene sequence: CDR1 MGHRA, CDR2 YSYEKL. Trimming removed 6 bases from V and 3 bases from J, with 38 bases in between. The length of the CDR3 is 22 residues.

The chain has TRBV7-8 and TRBJ2-5; D perhaps matches TRBD2 (6 bases). This CDR3 comprises 13 residues. Germline CDR1 is SGHVS and CDR2 is FQNEAQ. Trimming took 5 bases from V and 4 from J, leaving 11 bases between them. As DNA, the CDR3 is TGTGCCAGCAGCCGCCAGGGAGGAGAGACCCAGTACTTC. Protein sequence: CASSRQGGETQYF.

V and J are TRBV21-1 and TRBJ1-4; TRBD1 is the table's D call, not checked against the DNA. TRBV21-1 is marked as a pseudogene. CDR3 length: 14 amino acids. The CDR3 DNA sequence: TGTGCCAGCAGCAAAATCAATTTTGATGAAAAACTGTTTTTT. Translation gives CASSKINFDEKLFF.